Presented here are 27 T cell receptor beta chains from one specimen sequenced in a study of cytomegalovirus exposure and HLA in healthy donors. This PCR relied on a set of 60 Vbeta primers and 13 Jbeta primers. Assay used: immunoSEQ multiplex PCR; TCRdb lists only in-frame clones, some missing. The sample includes 110,000 or so clones, 82% seen only once; the top ten take approximately 2.7%. The sample comprised PBMCs. These receptors were obtained from a woman in her late teens or twenties in good health and CMV-seronegative.

The chain combines TRBV19 with TRBJ1-1; 7 nucleotides match TRBD1. Germline V lookup: CDR1 LNHDA, CDR2 SQIVND (reference sequence). The CDR3 spans 16 residues. Losses at the gene ends were 3 bases for V and 1 base for J; bases not matched to a gene: 8. The CDR3 here is CASSIWVTGSNTEAFF. The DNA of the CDR3 is TGTGCCAGTAGTATTTGGGTGACAGGGTCGAACACTGAAGCTTTCTTT.

Here the CDR3 DNA reads TGTGCCAGCCGGAACACTGAAGCTTTCTTT. It yields the protein CASRNTEAFF. This chain links TRBV19 with TRBJ1-1, with D unclear. This CDR3 is 10 amino acids long. Trimming shortened V by 9 bases and J by 1 base, and 3 bases separated the two germline ends. Per germline, CDR1 LNHDA and CDR2 SQIVND (reference sequence).

This chain connects TRBV21-1 to TRBJ1-2; TRBD1 is the table's D call and was not checked against the DNA. TRBV21-1 has pseudogene status. The CDR3 covers 20 residues. The CDR3 DNA reads TGTGCCAGCAGCAAACCGGATGGGGACAATATCCGGACCCTGGACTATGGCTACACCTTC. This gives the protein CASSKPDGDNIRTLDYGYTF.

This chain links TRBV7-9 with TRBJ2-3, with D tentatively TRBD2 (6 bases). V lost 5 bases, J lost 4 bases, and 13 bases lay in between. This CDR3 region has 14 residues. CDR1 and CDR2 (germline): SEHNR, FQNEAQ (reference sequence). The CDR3 nucleotides read TGTGCCAGCAGCGGAGGGGTAGGTTCAGATACGCAGTATTTT. Its translation: CASSGGVGSDTQYF. Drawing the rest from reference TRBV7-9 and TRBJ2-3, the complete variable domain is DTGVSQNPRHKITKRGQNVTFRCDPISEHNRLYWYRQTLGQGPEFLTYFQNEAQLEKSRLLSDRFSAERPKGSFSTLEIQRTEQGDSAMYLCASSGGVGSDTQYFGPGTRLTVL.

This clone has a single count. This chain connects TRBV6-4 to TRBJ2-1; 8 nucleotides line up with TRBD2. Germline V lookup: CDR1 MRHNA, CDR2 SNTAGT. Trimming took 4 bases from V and 10 from J; bases not matched to a gene: 12. This CDR3 comprises 15 residues. The CDR3 here is CASSGTRGGLDEQFF. The CDR3 DNA is TGTGCCAGCAGTGGGACCCGGGGGGGCCTGGACGAGCAGTTCTTC.

Concerning this clone itself: Other DNA sequences in the same sample also yield this CDR3. The chain links TRBV7-9 to TRBJ2-5; possibly TRBD1 for D (6 bases). V lost 0 bases, J lost 1 base, and 6 bases lay in between. This CDR3 is built from 14 residues. The germline CDR1 and CDR2 sequences are SEHNR and FQNEAQ (reference sequence). This CDR3 reads CASSLAGGQETQYF. CDR3 in DNA: TGTGCCAGCAGCTTAGCAGGGGGCCAAGAGACCCAGTACTTC.

The chain joins TRBV11-3 to TRBJ2-5, with D tentatively TRBD2 (7 bases). V was cut by 8 bases and J by 4 bases, with 14 bases left in between. CDR3 length equals 13 residues. Germline CDR1 is SGHNT and CDR2 is YENEEA. The DNA for the CDR3 is TGTGCCAGCCGACGGGGGGCCGGAGAGACCCAGTACTTC. Translating gives CASRRGAGETQYF.

The chain has TRBV28 and TRBJ1-2; D is perhaps TRBD1 (5 bases). The CDR3 has 14 residues. V gave up 5 bases and J gave up 7 bases, with 17 bases separating them. The germline gives CDR1 MDHEN, CDR2 SYDVKM. The CDR3 DNA reads as TGTGCCAGCAGTCCCCAGGTTTCCGGGGGTGGCTACACCTTC. This translates into CASSPQVSGGGYTF.

This clone appeared once. J is TRBJ2-1 and V is TRBV25-1; 7 bases align to TRBD2. Per the germline V gene, CDR1 is MGHDK and CDR2 is SYGVNS. The CDR3 is made up of 16 amino acids. V shed 3 bases and J 0 bases; nucleotides not matched to a gene: 5. CDR3 bases: TGTGCCAGCAGTGACCAGCGGGGAAGCTCCTACAATGAGCAGTTCTTC. This encodes CASSDQRGSSYNEQFF.

The rearrangement uses TRBV28 and TRBJ2-2, with 11 bases fitting TRBD2. With V trimmed by 2 bases and J by 1 base, 12 bases remained unmatched. Germline loops: CDR1 MDHEN, CDR2 SYDVKM. This CDR3 comprises 20 residues. The CDR3 DNA sequence: TGTGCCAGCAGTTTACGGTTACTAGCGGGAGTCAGAAGGAACACCGGGGAGCTGTTTTTT. Translated: CASSLRLLAGVRRNTGELFF.

The V call is TRBV15, the J call TRBJ2-6; D might be TRBD2 (6 bases). Trimming took 5 bases from V and 11 from J, leaving 19 bases between them. The CDR3 length is 15 residues. Germline V gene data show CDR1 as LNHNV and CDR2 as YYDKDF (reference sequence). The CDR3 here is CATSGLGTPQDVLTF. The CDR3 nucleotides are TGTGCCACCAGCGGACTCGGGACTCCCCAAGACGTCCTGACTTTC.

Written as DNA, the CDR3 is TGTGCCAGCAGCTTAGCAGGGGGTTACTCTGGAAACACCATATATTTT. Encoded protein: CASSLAGGYSGNTIYF. V usage is TRBV7-2 and J usage is TRBJ1-3, with D possibly matching TRBD1 (6 bases). Deletions cut 0 bases from V and 0 bases from J, with 9 bases between. There are 16 residues in the CDR3. CDR1 SGHTA and CDR2 FQGNSA come from the germline V gene.

The chain combines TRBV5-5 with TRBJ1-2; D is perhaps TRBD1 (5 bases). This CDR3 is 16 amino acids long. Germline values: CDR1 SGHKS, CDR2 YYEKEE (reference sequence). The germline V and J ends were trimmed by 4 bases and 6 bases, with 22 bases remaining between them. The CDR3 DNA reads as TGTGCCAGCAGCCTAACAACAATACAGGCTTTGAATGGCTACACCTTC. As protein: CASSLTTIQALNGYTF. The complete variable domain, with remaining parts taken from reference TRBV5-5 and TRBJ1-2, reads DAGVTQSPTHLIKTRGQQVTLRCSPISGHKSVSWYQQVLGQGPQFIFQYYEKEERGRGNFPDRFSARQFPNYSSELNVNALLLGDSALYLCASSLTTIQALNGYTFGSGTRLTVV.

This chain uses TRBV9 with TRBJ2-5; D is possibly TRBD2 (6 bases). V was cut by 3 bases and J by 1 base, with 7 bases left in between. Germline V gives CDR1 SGDLS, CDR2 YYNGEE. CDR3 length: 13 residues. The DNA of the CDR3 is TGTGCCAGCAGCGGGGGGGTCCAAGAGACCCAGTACTTC. Its protein is CASSGGVQETQYF. Complete variable domain (other parts from reference TRBV9 and TRBJ2-5): DSGVTQTPKHLITATGQRVTLRCSPRSGDLSVYWYQQSLDQGLQFLIQYYNGEERAKGNILERFSAQQFPDLHSELNLSSLELGDSALYFCASSGGVQETQYFGPGTRLLVL.

This sequence joins TRBV4-1 and TRBJ1-3, with D possibly being TRBD1 (5 bases). There are 15 residues in the CDR3. The germline CDR1 and CDR2 sequences are MGHRA and YSYEKL. V was pared by 1 base and J by 4 bases, with 11 bases between. CDR3 DNA sequence: TGCGCCAGCAGCCAAGGGGGCTTACCCGGAAACACCATATATTTT. Its translation: CASSQGGLPGNTIYF.

This clone was counted a few times. Other DNA sequences in this sample translate to the same CDR3. This chain connects TRBV19 to TRBJ1-5; no reliable D call. V was cut by 6 bases and J by 0 bases, with 6 bases left in between. Germline V gene sequence: CDR1 LNHDA, CDR2 SQIVND (reference sequence). The CDR3 is 13 residues long. The CDR3 DNA is TGTGCCAGTAGCCCAGATAGCAATCAGCCCCAGCATTTT. This encodes CASSPDSNQPQHF.

This sequence joins TRBV27 and TRBJ1-5; tentatively, D is TRBD1 (6 bases). V lost 10 bases to trimming and J lost 5 bases, with 15 bases between them. The length of the CDR3 is 13 residues. CDR1 is MNHEY and CDR2 is SMNVEV in the germline V gene (reference sequence). Here the CDR3 DNA reads TGTGCCACTTGGGGAGGGGGATATCAGCCCCAGCATTTT. As protein: CATWGGGYQPQHF.

The chain combines TRBV18 with TRBJ2-1; 10 positions agree with TRBD2. J lost 7 bases, V lost 2 bases, and 11 bases had no gene match. The CDR3 contains 17 residues. In germline, CDR1 is KGHSH, CDR2 LQKENI. CDR3 nucleotides: TGTGCCAGCTCACCAGACTTGGGACTAGCGTCAGGGAATGAGCAGTTCTTC. Translating gives CASSPDLGLASGNEQFF.

The chain employs TRBV5-4 and TRBJ1-1; D uncertain. The V gene's germline CDR1 is SGHNT and CDR2 YYREEE (reference sequence). This CDR3 contains 13 residues. Trimming took off 4 bases at V and 1 base at J, with 8 bases between the two ends. CDR3 DNA: TGTGCCAGCAGCCTAGTTACGAACACTGAAGCTTTCTTT. Translating gives CASSLVTNTEAFF.

The chain joins TRBV7-2 to TRBJ2-7; D is possibly TRBD1 (5 bases). This CDR3 comprises 13 residues. Germline loops: CDR1 SGHTA, CDR2 FQGNSA. Trimming took off 2 bases at V and 1 base at J, with 6 bases between the two ends. The CDR3 reads CASSLSGSYEQYV. CDR3 bases: TGTGCCAGCAGCTTATCAGGGTCCTACGAGCAGTACGTC.

The genes are TRBV4-1 and TRBJ2-7, with D possibly TRBD1 on 6 matching bases. Germline loops: CDR1 MGHRA, CDR2 YSYEKL. V shed 0 bases and J shed 3 bases, with 18 bases lying between them. This CDR3 spans 17 amino acids. This CDR3 reads CASSQEGHFLSLYEQYV. The CDR3 DNA reads as TGCGCCAGCAGCCAAGAGGGACATTTTTTAAGTCTCTACGAGCAGTACGTC.

The gene calls are TRBV14 and TRBJ2-5; D is possibly TRBD1 (5 bases). Germline loops: CDR1 SGHDN, CDR2 FVKESK. This CDR3 contains 13 residues. The V end lost 4 bases, the J end lost 4 bases, and 10 bases lay between the germline ends. The CDR3 sequence is CASSLWTRETQYF. CDR3 nucleotide sequence: TGTGCCAGCAGCCTCTGGACACGAGAGACCCAGTACTTC.

This chain uses TRBV15 with TRBJ1-3, with no clear D. The ends were cut back, 0 bases at V and 2 bases at J, with 11 bases in the middle. CDR3 length equals 16 residues. The V gene's germline CDR1 is LNHNV and CDR2 YYDKDF (reference sequence). CDR3 protein: CATSRDSAAPGNTIYF. The CDR3 DNA sequence: TGTGCCACCAGCAGAGATTCGGCGGCCCCTGGAAACACCATATATTTT.

The chain couples TRBV19 to TRBJ1-5; unclear D gene. The CDR3 loop spans 14 amino acids. Trimming took off 4 bases at V and 5 bases at J, with 12 bases between the two ends. Germline lookup yields CDR1 LNHDA and CDR2 SQIVND (reference sequence). The CDR3 DNA is TGTGCCAGTAGTACCCTTCTATCCTATCAGCCCCAGCATTTT. Its translation: CASSTLLSYQPQHF.

The chain uses TRBV30 and TRBJ1-1; 9 bases are a match to TRBD1. The germline gives CDR1 GTSNPN, CDR2 SVGIG (reference sequence). This CDR3 contains 13 residues. With V trimmed by 4 bases and J by 6 bases, 6 bases remained unmatched. CDR3 amino acids: CAWTTGTGSEAFF. CDR3 sequence (DNA): TGTGCCTGGACTACCGGGACAGGGTCTGAAGCTTTCTTT.

V usage is TRBV10-3 and J usage is TRBJ2-1, with 8 bases identical to TRBD1. CDR1 and CDR2 from the germline V gene are ENHRY and SYGVKD. This CDR3 contains 13 residues. Unmatched junction bases numbered 9, after V lost 4 bases and J lost 13 bases. The CDR3 coding sequence is TGTGCCATCAGTGTAGGTGGACAGGGCGTACAGTTCTTC. It yields the protein CAISVGGQGVQFF.

This clone was seen a handful of times. This sequence joins TRBV10-1 and TRBJ2-1; 10 bases are shared with TRBD1. The ends lost 4 bases at V and 6 bases at J; junction bases unmatched: 9. The CDR3 runs to 16 residues. Germline assignment: CDR1 WNHNN and CDR2 SYGVQD (reference sequence). CDR3 DNA: TGCGCCAGCAGTGGACAGGACAGGGGGACACTCAATGAGCAGTTCTTC. Its translation: CASSGQDRGTLNEQFF.